The following is a T cell receptor (beta chain) sequence with its context. The data derive from a study of T cell changes during pregnancy in multiple sclerosis. Germline assignment: CDR1 SGHAT and CDR2 FQNNGV. Trimming took 5 bases from V and 4 from J, leaving 21 bases between them. The CDR3 is 17 residues long. Method: immunoSEQ multiplex PCR; TCRdb's copy keeps in-frame clones and lacks some. Of about 49,000 clones listed, roughly 89% are singletons. The sequence was obtained from a female donor in good health, enrolled as a control in a pregnancy study. V and J are TRBV11-2 and TRBJ2-1, with D perhaps matching TRBD1 (5 bases). Here the sequenced sample was peripheral blood, taken after pregnancy. In nucleotides, the CDR3 is TGTGCCAGCAGCCGGCTCGTTGTGGGGCAGACTTACAATGAGCAGTTCTTC. It encodes CASSRLVVGQTYNEQFF.